This paragraph reports one T cell receptor beta chain. The sample comes from a study of blood T cells in healthy people across ages. The CDR3 has 15 amino acids. V lost 4 bases and J lost 3, with 18 bases in between. Germline V CDR1 and CDR2: DFQATT, SNEGSKA (reference sequence). For the second PCR, which ran for about 6 to 12 cycles, a sample-barcoded 5' primer and a J-beta primer mix were used. TCRdb reprocessed the 5' RACE reads via MiXCR and lists one record per CDR3 protein. The sample consists of some 1.5 million distinct CDR3 sequences, roughly 27% of them appearing once. Sequenced input: blood. The chain joins TRBV20-1 to TRBJ1-1, with D perhaps matching TRBD1 (5 bases). This clonotype originated in a woman aged 25 to 39 in good health. The CDR3 DNA reads as TGCAGTGCTACTCCCGGGGCCTTAAGAGACACTGAAGCTTTCTTT. Amino acid sequence: CSATPGALRDTEAFF.